Listed below are T cell receptor beta chains from one sample, sequenced in a study of radiotherapy plus CTLA-4 blockade in lung cancer. The table came from immunoSEQ multiplex PCR; TCRdb's copy has only in-frame clones and leaves some out. The table shows 55,000 or so clones, with approximately 84% occurring only once. Sequencing was performed on peripheral blood, taken from a patient treated with radiotherapy plus ipilimumab. The source of these receptors is a human donor with non-small cell lung cancer whose response to radiotherapy plus ipilimumab could not be evaluated. Each CDR3 is given with its conserved first and last residue. The D gene is left open where the match is weak. Clone size is not always given. Where it is, it says once, few, many or a class for expanded clones.

>.|TRBJ2-7|TRBV5-1|TRBD2
CASTTGASGYEQYF
TGCGCCAGCACTACCGGGGCTAGCGGCTACGAGCAGTACTTC
>once|TRBJ2-5|TRBV5-6|TRBD2
CASSLGLAGAEETQYF
TGTGCCAGCAGCTTGGGACTAGCGGGAGCTGAGGAGACCCAGTACTTC
>once|TRBJ1-3|TRBV28|.
CASSLKLQGSGNTIYF
TGTGCCAGCAGTTTAAAATTACAGGGTTCTGGAAACACCATATATTTT
>many|TRBJ1-1|TRBV28|.
CASRSVRYTAFF
TGTGCCAGCAGAAGCGTTAGGTACACGGCTTTCTTT
>.|TRBJ1-1|TRBV7-2|TRBD1
CASYPRTGPNTEAFF
TGTGCCAGCTACCCCCGGACAGGACCGAACACTGAAGCTTTCTTT
>.|TRBJ2-7|TRBV7-9|.
CASSLNRIGPYEQYF
TGTGCCAGCAGCTTAAACAGGATAGGCCCCTACGAGCAGTACTTC
>.|TRBJ2-1|TRBV2|TRBD2
CASSPGLAGGPQSEQFF
TGTGCCAGCAGCCCGGGACTAGCGGGAGGTCCCCAATCCGAGCAGTTCTTC
>.|TRBJ1-1|TRBV19|TRBD1
CASSSQTGFGAFF
TGTGCCAGTAGTTCCCAGACAGGGTTCGGAGCTTTCTTT
>.|TRBJ1-1|TRBV18|.
CASSPSAGDTEAFF
TGTGCCAGCTCACCATCGGCAGGGGACACTGAAGCTTTCTTT
>.|TRBJ2-1|TRBV4-3|TRBD2
CASSRAGGYNEQFF
TGCGCCAGCAGCCGCGCGGGGGGGTACAATGAGCAGTTCTTC
>.|TRBJ2-3|TRBV5-1|.
CASSFNGGDADTQYF
TGCGCCAGCAGCTTTAACGGGGGTGATGCAGATACGCAGTATTTT
>.|TRBJ2-7|TRBV5-1|TRBD1
CASSSTGGVDEQYF
TGCGCCAGCAGCTCTACAGGGGGCGTGGACGAGCAGTACTTC
>.|TRBJ1-5|TRBV19|.
CASSPGYSNQPQHF
TGTGCCAGTAGTCCCGGGTACAGCAATCAGCCCCAGCATTTT
>.|TRBJ1-4|TRBV19|.
CASSISGREKLFF
TGTGCCAGTAGTATAAGCGGGCGTGAAAAACTGTTTTTT
>.|TRBJ1-1|TRBV7-9|.
CASSPKGPRGNTEAFF
TGTGCCAGCAGCCCAAAAGGTCCCAGGGGGAACACTGAAGCTTTCTTT
>.|TRBJ1-1|TRBV4-1|.
CASSQDGIQGMNTEAFF
TGCGCCAGCAGCCAAGACGGTATACAGGGTATGAACACTGAAGCTTTCTTT
>.|TRBJ1-1|TRBV18|TRBD1
CASSPAVTGGVNTEAFF
TGTGCCAGCTCACCAGCAGTTACAGGGGGCGTGAACACTGAAGCTTTCTTT
>.|TRBJ1-5|TRBV7-2|.
CASSLGPGNQPQHF
TGTGCCAGCAGCTTAGGGCCAGGCAATCAGCCCCAGCATTTT
>.|TRBJ2-1|TRBV10-1|.
CASSGYSGAGYNEQFF
TGCGCCAGCAGTGGGTACTCAGGGGCAGGGTACAATGAGCAGTTCTTC
>.|TRBJ2-3|TRBV27|TRBD1
CASNQGARLSTDTQYF
TGTGCCAGCAATCAGGGGGCGCGTTTGTCCACAGATACGCAGTATTTT
>few|TRBJ2-6|TRBV2|TRBD2
CASSEERGGGANVLTF
TGTGCCAGCAGTGAGGAGCGGGGAGGTGGGGCCAACGTCCTGACTTTC
>.|TRBJ2-5|TRBV7-2|.
CASVRVVGETQYF
TGTGCCAGCGTCAGGGTAGTAGGGGAGACCCAGTACTTC
>.|TRBJ1-1|TRBV6-5|.
CASRKRRNTEAFF
TGTGCCAGCAGAAAAAGGAGGAACACTGAAGCTTTCTTT
>.|TRBJ2-7|TRBV5-1|.
CASSLRGLAYEQYF
TGCGCCAGCAGCTTGAGGGGGTTGGCCTACGAGCAGTACTTC
>.|TRBJ2-7|TRBV7-9|.
CASSLGAGPPYEQYF
TGTGCCAGCAGCTTAGGAGCAGGTCCTCCTTACGAGCAGTACTTC
>.|TRBJ2-7|TRBV4-3|.
CASSQEGGPYEQYF
TGCGCCAGCAGCCAAGAAGGAGGGCCCTACGAGCAGTACTTC
>.|TRBJ1-2|TRBV29-1|TRBD1
CSAWTGNGYTF
TGCAGCGCTTGGACAGGGAATGGCTACACCTTC
>.|TRBJ1-2|TRBV27|.
CATSGGGIDGYTF
TGTGCCACTTCCGGGGGGGGTATAGATGGCTACACCTTC
>.|TRBJ2-3|TRBV7-2|.
CASSPYTDTQYF
TGTGCCAGCAGCCCCTACACAGATACGCAGTATTTT
>.|TRBJ1-3|TRBV7-6|.
CASSPWTAGNTIYF
TGTGCCAGCAGCCCGTGGACAGCTGGAAACACCATATATTTT
>.|TRBJ2-7|TRBV5-4|TRBD2
CASSFRLAGADEQYF
TGTGCCAGCAGCTTCCGGCTAGCGGGAGCGGATGAGCAGTACTTC
>.|TRBJ2-3|TRBV29-1|TRBD1
CSVGQGTDTQYF
TGCAGCGTAGGACAGGGGACAGATACGCAGTATTTT
>.|TRBJ2-2|TRBV27|TRBD2
CASSSFGGEAGELFF
TGTGCCAGCAGTTCATTCGGGGGGGAGGCCGGGGAGCTGTTTTTT
>.|TRBJ1-1|TRBV28|.
CASSPGGYTEAFF
TGTGCCAGCAGCCCTGGGGGCTACACTGAAGCTTTCTTT
>.|TRBJ1-1|TRBV5-8|TRBD1
CASSHWTGGMNTEAFF
TGTGCCAGCAGCCACTGGACAGGGGGCATGAACACTGAAGCTTTCTTT
>.|TRBJ2-2|TRBV5-6|.
CASSGRGYTGELFF
TGTGCCAGCAGCGGCAGGGGATACACCGGGGAGCTGTTTTTT
>.|TRBJ2-5|TRBV4-2|.
CASSQDRWADETQYF
TGTGCCAGCAGCCAAGATCGGTGGGCAGACGAGACCCAGTACTTC
>.|TRBJ1-5|TRBV19|.
CASSIRSPNQPQHF
TGTGCCAGTAGTATCAGGTCACCAAATCAGCCCCAGCATTTT
>.|TRBJ1-2|TRBV18|TRBD1
CASSPQGQVDGYTF
TGTGCCAGCTCACCACAGGGACAGGTGGATGGCTACACCTTC
>.|TRBJ2-5|TRBV21-1|.
CASSKKRRADQETQYF
TGTGCCAGCAGCAAAAAGAGGCGGGCAGACCAAGAGACCCAGTACTTC
>.|TRBJ2-3|TRBV4-1|TRBD2
CASSQEGGLAGGSTDTQYF
TGCGCCAGCAGCCAAGAAGGGGGGCTAGCGGGGGGGTCCACAGATACGCAGTATTTT